This passage covers 32 T cell receptor beta chains from one sample sequenced in a study of T cells in women clearing cervical HPV infection. The repertoire was sequenced with immunoSEQ multiplex PCR; TCRdb's copy has only in-frame clones and lacks some. The ten most abundant clones cover around 3.5% of a sample with more than 25,000 clones. The sequenced material came from blood buffy coat. Receptor source: a woman between 18 and 69 years old with a cervical HPV16 infection that either progressed to CIN3+ or cleared (not recorded which).

As regards this clone: The read halts 3 residues ahead of the CDR3 end, with the missing end drawn from the germline J gene. This rearrangement joins TRBV19 to TRBJ2-4, with a tentative D call TRBD2 (6 bases). CDR3 size: 17 residues. Trimming stripped 1 base from V and 1 base from J, with 14 bases between. Looked up from germline, CDR1 is LNHDA and CDR2 is SQIVND (reference sequence). CDR3 amino acids: CASSIGAGRMAKNIQYF. The sequenced part of the CDR3 DNA is TGTGCCAGTAGTATAGGCGCAGGGAGGATGGCCAAAAACATT.

Regarding this clone: Read sequence stops 3 residues before the CDR3 end, and the germline J gene provides the missing end. J is TRBJ2-2 and V is TRBV7-2, with 7 bases lining up with TRBD1. Germline V lookup: CDR1 SGHTA, CDR2 FQGNSA. V was clipped by 0 bases and J by 1 base; unmatched bases: 8. The CDR3 is 18 residues long. The CDR3 reads CASSLAHMDRRNTGELFF. The sequenced CDR3 bases are TGTGCCAGCAGCTTAGCACACATGGACAGGAGGAACACCGGGGAG.

The CDR3 bases that were read are TGTGCCATCAGTGTAGGAACAGGAGAAACTAACTATGGC. It translates to CAISVGTGETNYG. The full CDR3 sequence reads CAISVGTGETNYGYTF. The chain employs TRBV10-3 and TRBJ1-2; D possibly corresponds to TRBD1 (5 bases). The CDR3 is cut off 3 residues early in the read; its end comes from the germline J gene. In germline, CDR1 is ENHRY, CDR2 SYGVKD. This CDR3 contains 16 residues. V was clipped by 4 bases and J by 0 bases, with 15 bases between them.

With respect to this clone: The read halts 3 residues ahead of the CDR3 end, with the missing end drawn from the germline J gene. The chain recombines TRBV6-1 with TRBJ2-5; 12 bases fit TRBD2. The germline V gene encodes CDR1 MNHNS and CDR2 SASEGT. Trimming removed 2 bases from V and 0 bases from J; junction bases left unmatched: 4. This CDR3 is built from 17 residues. The chain's CDR3 is CASSESLAGGDQETQYF. The part of the CDR3 DNA that was read is TGTGCCAGCAGTGAAAGCCTAGCGGGGGGGGACCAAGAGACC.

About this clone: The read gets to within 3 residues of the CDR3 end, and the germline J gene fills in the rest. The genes are TRBV27 and TRBJ2-3; 8 bases are a match to TRBD2. The V gene's germline CDR1 is MNHEY and CDR2 SMNVEV (reference sequence). The CDR3 sequence is 15 residues long. CDR3 amino acids: CASSITGTRVGAQYF. Incomplete CDR3 DNA: TGTGCCAGCAGTATAACCGGGACTAGGGTTGGGGCG.

In regard to this clone: The CDR3 is cut off 3 residues early in the read; its end comes from the germline J gene. The chain recombines TRBV7-8 with TRBJ1-3, with 7 bases that match TRBD1. The junction had 12 bases not matched to a gene; V was cut back by 4 bases and J by 0 bases. Germline values: CDR1 SGHVS, CDR2 FQNEAQ. The CDR3 is 18 amino acids. Incomplete CDR3 DNA: TGTGCCAGCAGCTCTTTGGAACAGGGGCGAATCTCTGGAAACACC. This translates into CASSSLEQGRISGNT. The full-length CDR3 reads as CASSSLEQGRISGNTIYF.

On this clone itself: The read ends 3 residues shy of where the CDR3 ends; the end is completed using the germline J gene. The chain is built from TRBV7-9 and TRBJ2-5; D is uncertain. CDR3 length: 12 residues. CDR1 is SEHNR and CDR2 is FQNEAQ in the germline V gene (reference sequence). The CDR3 loop reads CASSLDTDTQYF. The sequenced CDR3 bases are TGTGCCAGCAGCTTAGACACAGATACC.

Concerning this clone itself: The read gets to within 3 residues of the CDR3 end, and the germline J gene fills in the rest. This sequence joins TRBV11-3 and TRBJ2-2, with 11 bases fitting TRBD1. This CDR3 spans 15 amino acids. Germline loops: CDR1 SGHNT, CDR2 YENEEA. The J segment lost 6 bases and the V segment lost 5 bases, leaving 5 bases of the junction unmatched. CDR3 loop: CASSMAGQGAGELFF. The sequenced CDR3 bases are TGTGCCAGCAGCATGGCGGGACAGGGGGCCGGGGAG.

As regards this clone: The observed sequence ends 3 residues before the CDR3 terminus, with the missing tail filled in from the germline J gene. The chain links TRBV18 to TRBJ1-2, with 9 bases that match TRBD1. Germline-derived CDR1 and CDR2 are KGHSH and LQKENI. The CDR3 runs to 15 residues. With 3 bases clipped from V and 3 bases from J, the junction kept 5 bases outside the gene matches. The covered CDR3 bases are TGTGCCAGCTCACCCGTGGGACAGGGAGACTATGGC. It specifies CASSPVGQGDYG. In full, the CDR3 reads CASSPVGQGDYGYTF.

On this clone itself: Read coverage stops 3 residues before the CDR3 terminus; the germline J gene supplies the remainder. V usage is TRBV18 and J usage is TRBJ1-1, with D hard to call. The CDR3 extends over 13 amino acids. Trimming took 5 bases from V and 4 from J, leaving 11 bases between them. CDR1 KGHSH and CDR2 LQKENI come from the germline V gene. CDR3 amino acids: CASSAGRGTEAFF. The CDR3 bases that were read are TGTGCCAGCTCAGCCGGACGGGGCACTGAA.

In the case of this clone: The read stops 3 residues short of the end of the CDR3; the missing end is completed from the germline J gene. V gene TRBV20-1 combines with J gene TRBJ2-5, with TRBD2 identical over 13 bases. This CDR3 region has 15 residues. The germline V gene encodes CDR1 DFQATT and CDR2 SNEGSKA (reference sequence). V lost 6 bases, J lost 4 bases, and 8 bases stayed unmatched. Incomplete CDR3 DNA: TGCAGTGCGGAACCAGGGACTAGCGGGGCAGAGACC. Its translation is CSAEPGTSGAET. The entire CDR3 protein is CSAEPGTSGAETQYF.

This CDR3 is CASSYYGTGVDEQYF. The DNA read from the CDR3 is TGTGCCAGCAGTTACTACGGGACAGGGGTTGACGAG. The gene calls are TRBV6-2 or TRBV6-3 and TRBJ2-7, with TRBD1 matching over 10 bases. The CDR3 end falls 3 residues outside the read, so it is completed with the germline J gene. V lost 1 base, J lost 5 bases, and 5 bases stayed unmatched. The CDR3 consists of 15 residues. Germline assignment: CDR1 MNHEY and CDR2 SVGEGT.

Concerning this clone: The CDR3 is cut off 3 residues early in the read; its end comes from the germline J gene. V usage is TRBV7-9 and J usage is TRBJ2-3, with D unresolved. Looked up from germline, CDR1 is SEHNR and CDR2 is FQNEAQ (reference sequence). CDR3 length: 14 residues. With 0 bases removed from V and 0 bases from J, the gap between germline ends came to 4 bases. This CDR3 is CASSLAQSTDTQYF. The sequenced part of the CDR3 DNA is TGTGCCAGCAGCTTAGCACAGAGCACAGATACG.

As for this clone: The read is 3 residues too short to cover the CDR3 end, so that end is filled in from the germline J gene. This chain joins TRBV7-2 and TRBJ1-6; TRBD1 might be the D (6 bases). Germline V CDR1 and CDR2: SGHTA, FQGNSA. There are 12 residues in the CDR3. CDR3 sequence: CASSVQGLTLHF. CDR3 DNA (partial): TGTGCCAGCAGCGTCCAGGGGCTCACC.

This clone counts as medium-sized by frequency. CDR3 amino acids: CASSQAGAGTTNEKLFF. CDR3 DNA, as far as it was read: TGTGCCAGCAGCCAAGCGGGCGCAGGGACAACTAATGAAAAG. The chain employs TRBV4-2 and TRBJ2-2; possible D gene TRBD1, 6 bases. The read is 3 residues too short to cover the CDR3 end, so that end is filled in from the germline J gene. This CDR3 is 17 amino acids long. Germline V gene lookup returns CDR1 LGHNA and CDR2 YNFKEQ.

As concerns this clone: Read data end 3 residues before the CDR3 end; the end is taken from the germline J gene. V usage is TRBV20-1 and J usage is TRBJ2-7, with 11 bases aligning to TRBD2. The ends lost 2 bases at V and 6 bases at J; junction bases unmatched: 9. The CDR3 contains 15 residues. Germline CDR1 reads DFQATT; CDR2 reads SNEGSKA (reference sequence). The part of the CDR3 DNA that was read is TGCAGTGCTAGACTTGCTGGGCTAGCGGGGGGCGAG. Amino acids: CSARLAGLAGGE. The full CDR3 protein reads CSARLAGLAGGEQYF.

As concerns this clone: The read falls 3 residues short of the CDR3 end, and the missing part is taken from the germline J gene. This chain joins TRBV7-9 and TRBJ1-2, with 9 positions matching TRBD1. CDR1 and CDR2 from the germline V gene are SEHNR and FQNEAQ (reference sequence). This CDR3 contains 14 residues. CDR3 residues: CASSRRTGEYDYTF. The covered CDR3 bases are TGTGCCAGCAGCCGACGGACAGGGGAATACGAC.

In regard to this clone: The DNA ends 3 residues before the CDR3 does, and the rest of the CDR3 is filled in from the germline J gene. This chain uses TRBV19 with TRBJ2-3; 7 nucleotides match TRBD2. The CDR3 contains 17 residues. The germline gives CDR1 LNHDA, CDR2 SQIVND (reference sequence). V dropped 1 base and J dropped 2; count of bases not matched to a gene: 9. Partial CDR3 DNA: TGTGCCAGTAGTATAGGGTCGACTAGCTCCTTCACAGATACG. It specifies CASSIGSTSSFTDT. The whole CDR3 region reads CASSIGSTSSFTDTQYF.

Regarding this clone: Sequencing ends 3 residues short of the CDR3 end; the germline J gene provides the rest. This sequence joins TRBV20-1 and TRBJ2-2; possibly TRBD1 for D (5 bases). Germline loops: CDR1 DFQATT, CDR2 SNEGSKA (reference sequence). The CDR3 contains 16 residues. The DNA read from the CDR3 is TGCAGTGCTAGAGATCCGACGGGCTCTGGGGCCAACGTG. It is translated as CSARDPTGSGANV. In full, the CDR3 is CSARDPTGSGANVLFF.

The CDR3 reads CASSLAQTGGRSGELFF. CDR3 DNA (partial): TGTGCCAGCAGCTTAGCACAGACAGGGGGCAGAAGCGGGGAG. The rearrangement joins TRBV7-2 to TRBJ2-2, with 10 positions matching TRBD1. Read coverage stops 3 residues before the CDR3 terminus; the germline J gene supplies the remainder. Losses at the gene ends were 0 bases for V and 7 bases for J; bases not matched to a gene: 8. This CDR3 is built from 17 residues. Germline assignment: CDR1 SGHTA and CDR2 FQGNSA.

For this clone: The read stops 3 residues short of the end of the CDR3; the missing end is completed from the germline J gene. The chain carries TRBV29-1 and TRBJ2-5; D might be TRBD1 (6 bases). The CDR3 is 13 amino acids. The V and J ends lost 7 bases and 2 bases respectively, with 14 bases between them. CDR1 is SQVTM, CDR2 ANQGSEA, per germline. CDR3 in amino acids: CSAMTGDQETQYF. Partial CDR3 DNA: TGCAGCGCGATGACAGGAGATCAAGAGACC.

The CDR3 spells CASSTGLSEAFF. CDR3 bases read: TGTGCCAGCAGTACAGGGTTATCTGAA. The gene calls are TRBV6-2 or TRBV6-3 and TRBJ1-1; weak D call: TRBD1 (6 bases). The CDR3 extends 3 residues past the end of the read, so its final part is completed from the germline J gene. Trimming pared 5 bases from V and 6 bases from J, leaving 10 bases between. The CDR3 is 12 amino acids. Germline V gene lookup returns CDR1 MNHEY and CDR2 SVGEGT.

Note on this clone: The read terminates 3 residues ahead of where the CDR3 ends, so the germline J gene completes it. V usage is TRBV6-2 or TRBV6-3 and J usage is TRBJ2-3, with 8 positions matching TRBD2. The CDR3 totals 15 residues. V was clipped by 6 bases and J by 4 bases; unmatched bases: 9. Germline V gene data show CDR1 as MNHEY and CDR2 as SVGEGT. CDR3 in amino acids: CASSLPGLVADTQYF. The sequenced CDR3 bases are TGTGCCAGCAGCCTACCGGGACTAGTGGCAGATACG.

A word on this clone: The CDR3 end lies 3 residues beyond the end of the read and is filled in from the germline J gene. The chain recombines TRBV5-1 with TRBJ2-5; TRBD2 is a possible D gene (6 bases). Per the germline V gene, CDR1 is SGHRS and CDR2 is YFSETQ. Deletions cut 4 bases from V and 5 bases from J, with 9 bases between. The CDR3 extends over 12 amino acids. The CDR3 is CASSTEGETQYF. CDR3 bases read: TGCGCCAGCAGCACGGAGGGGGAGACC.

With respect to this clone: Sequencing ends 3 residues short of the CDR3 end; the germline J gene provides the rest. The V call is TRBV6-2 or TRBV6-3, the J call TRBJ2-5, with 9 bases aligning to TRBD1. The CDR3 loop spans 17 amino acids. Germline lookup yields CDR1 MNHEY and CDR2 SVGEGT. The ends lost 5 bases at V and 0 bases at J; junction bases unmatched: 10. The CDR3 here is CASSRKPGQGHQETQYF. The CDR3 DNA, read in part, is TGTGCCAGCAGTCGGAAACCGGGACAGGGCCACCAAGAGACC.

With respect to this clone: With the read ending 3 residues before the CDR3 end, the germline J gene is used to fill in that end. The chain combines TRBV20-1 with TRBJ1-5; D may be TRBD1 (6 bases). The CDR3 runs 18 residues. CDR1 and CDR2 from the germline V gene are DFQATT and SNEGSKA (reference sequence). The V end lost 4 bases, the J end lost 1 base, and 23 bases lay between the germline ends. Incomplete CDR3 DNA: TGCAGTGCTACACAACACACAACAGGGTCGGGGAGCAATCAGCCC. Its protein product is CSATQHTTGSGSNQP. The full-length CDR3 reads as CSATQHTTGSGSNQPQHF.

Turning to this clone: The sequence runs out 3 residues before the end of the CDR3; the remainder is reconstructed from the germline J gene. This chain connects TRBV2 to TRBJ1-3; D ambiguous. Trimming pared 3 bases from V and 1 base from J, leaving 7 bases between. The CDR3 totals 14 residues. In germline, CDR1 is SNHLY, CDR2 FYNNEI. CDR3 DNA (partial): TGTGCCAGCAGTGAGTCCAGGTCTGGAAACACC. The encoded protein is CASSESRSGNT. The full-length CDR3 reads as CASSESRSGNTIYF. Combining the CDR3 with reference TRBV2 and TRBJ1-3 gives the whole variable domain EPEVTQTPSHQVTQMGQEVILRCVPISNHLYFYWYRQILGQKVEFLVSFYNNEISEKSEIFDDQFSVERPDGSNFTLKIRSTKLEDSAMYFCASSESRSGNTIYFGEGSWLTVV.

In the case of this clone: The CDR3 end is not reached by the read, which stops 3 residues before it; the germline J gene fills it in. The chain employs TRBV5-1 and TRBJ2-7, with 10 bases identical to TRBD2. Trimming at V came to 0 bases and at J to 2 bases, leaving 2 bases not matched to a gene. Germline CDR1 and CDR2: SGHRS and YFSETQ. This CDR3 contains 15 residues. CDR3 sequence: CASSLASGGPYEQYF. The sequenced CDR3 bases are TGCGCCAGCAGCTTGGCTAGCGGGGGACCCTACGAG. Complete variable domain (other parts from reference TRBV5-1 and TRBJ2-7): KAGVTQTPRYLIKTRGQQVTLSCSPISGHRSVSWYQQTPGQGLQFLFEYFSETQRNKGNFPGRFSGRQFSNSRSEMNVSTLELGDSALYLCASSLASGGPYEQYFGPGTRLTVT.

Concerning this clone itself: The DNA ends 3 residues before the CDR3 does, and the rest of the CDR3 is filled in from the germline J gene. The V and J genes are TRBV7-6 and TRBJ2-7; weak D call: TRBD1 (5 bases). Looked up from germline, CDR1 is SGHVS and CDR2 is FNYEAQ. The ends were cut back, 4 bases at V and 5 bases at J, with 15 bases in the middle. The CDR3 contains 14 residues. The chain's CDR3 is CASSSTGPRDEQYF. Partial CDR3 DNA: TGTGCCAGCAGCTCGACTGGTCCCAGGGACGAG.

Comment on this clone: The CDR3 end lies 3 residues beyond the end of the read and is filled in from the germline J gene. V usage is TRBV7-9 and J usage is TRBJ2-7; 9 positions agree with TRBD1. Germline V gene sequence: CDR1 SEHNR, CDR2 FQNEAQ (reference sequence). V was pared by 4 bases and J by 3 bases, with 7 bases of the junction left unmatched. This CDR3 contains 15 residues. CDR3 protein: CASSYTDRGDYEQYF. The CDR3 DNA, read in part, is TGTGCCAGCAGCTACACGGACAGGGGTGACTACGAG.

Concerning this clone itself: The CDR3 is cut off 3 residues early in the read; its end comes from the germline J gene. This chain links TRBV20-1 with TRBJ1-1; D is perhaps TRBD1 (5 bases). V lost 6 bases to trimming and J lost 1 base, with 9 bases between them. Germline values: CDR1 DFQATT, CDR2 SNEGSKA (reference sequence). The length of the CDR3 is 12 residues. CDR3 amino acids: CSADRSNTEAFF. CDR3 bases read: TGCAGTGCCGACAGATCGAACACTGAA.

In regard to this clone: The sequenced fragment ends 3 residues before the CDR3 boundary, so the rest is inferred from the germline J gene. V is TRBV19 and J is TRBJ1-2; D gene unclear. Trimming stripped 6 bases from V and 7 bases from J, with 9 bases between. Germline V gives CDR1 LNHDA, CDR2 SQIVND (reference sequence). This CDR3 has 11 amino acids. CDR3 DNA, as far as it was read: TGTGCCAGTAGCGGGTTTGGTGGC. Translation: CASSGFGG. The entire CDR3 protein is CASSGFGGYTF.